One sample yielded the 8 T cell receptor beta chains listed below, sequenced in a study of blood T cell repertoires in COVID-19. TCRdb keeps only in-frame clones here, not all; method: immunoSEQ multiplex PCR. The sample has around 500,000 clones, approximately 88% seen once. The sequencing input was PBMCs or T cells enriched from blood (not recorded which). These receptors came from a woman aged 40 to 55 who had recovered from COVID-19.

CDR3 sequence (DNA): TGTGCCAGCAGCTTTCGACTAGCGGGAGGCACTGTCTATGAGCAGTTCTTC. Its translation is CASSFRLAGGTVYEQFF. V usage is TRBV7-2 and J usage is TRBJ2-1; TRBD2 matches 13 bases. This CDR3 is 17 amino acids long. Looked up from germline, CDR1 is SGHTA and CDR2 is FQGNSA. J lost 8 bases, V lost 3 bases, and 10 bases had no gene match.

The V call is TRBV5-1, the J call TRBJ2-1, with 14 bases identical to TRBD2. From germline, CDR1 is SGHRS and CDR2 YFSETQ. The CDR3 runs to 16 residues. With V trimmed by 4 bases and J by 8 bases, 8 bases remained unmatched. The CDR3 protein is CASSGGTSGSFYEQFF. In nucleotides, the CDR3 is TGCGCCAGCAGCGGCGGGACTAGCGGGAGTTTCTATGAGCAGTTCTTC.

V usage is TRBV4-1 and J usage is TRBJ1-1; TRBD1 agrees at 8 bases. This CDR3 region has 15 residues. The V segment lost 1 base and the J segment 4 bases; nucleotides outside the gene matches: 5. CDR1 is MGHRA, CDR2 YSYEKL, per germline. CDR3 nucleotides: TGCGCCAGCAGCCAAGGACCTGACAGGGGCACTGAAGCTTTCTTT. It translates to CASSQGPDRGTEAFF.

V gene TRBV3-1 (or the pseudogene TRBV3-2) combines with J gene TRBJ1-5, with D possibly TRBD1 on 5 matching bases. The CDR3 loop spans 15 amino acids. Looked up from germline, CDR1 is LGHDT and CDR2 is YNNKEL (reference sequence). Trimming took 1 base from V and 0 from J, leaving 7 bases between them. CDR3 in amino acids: CASSQGQNSNQPQHF. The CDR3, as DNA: TGTGCCAGCAGCCAAGGACAGAATAGCAATCAGCCCCAGCATTTT.

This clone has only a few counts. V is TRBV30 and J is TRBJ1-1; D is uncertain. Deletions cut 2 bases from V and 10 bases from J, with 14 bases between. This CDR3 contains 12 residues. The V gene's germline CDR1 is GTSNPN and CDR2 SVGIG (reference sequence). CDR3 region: CAWSRLLFGAFF. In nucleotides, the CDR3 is TGTGCCTGGAGTAGATTGCTCTTCGGAGCTTTCTTT.

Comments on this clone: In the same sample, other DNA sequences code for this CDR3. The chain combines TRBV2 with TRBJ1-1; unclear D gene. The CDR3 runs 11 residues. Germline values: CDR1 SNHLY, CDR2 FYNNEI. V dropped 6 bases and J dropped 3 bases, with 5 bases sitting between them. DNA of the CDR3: TGTGCCAGCAGCGGGGACACTGAAGCTTTCTTT. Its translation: CASSGDTEAFF.

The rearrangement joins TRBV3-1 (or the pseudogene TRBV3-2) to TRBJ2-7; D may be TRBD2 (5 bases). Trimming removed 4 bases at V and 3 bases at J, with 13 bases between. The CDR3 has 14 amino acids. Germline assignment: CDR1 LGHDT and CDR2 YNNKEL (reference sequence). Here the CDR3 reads CASSLHGLNYEQYF. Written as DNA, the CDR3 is TGTGCCAGCAGCCTCCACGGACTGAACTACGAGCAGTACTTC.

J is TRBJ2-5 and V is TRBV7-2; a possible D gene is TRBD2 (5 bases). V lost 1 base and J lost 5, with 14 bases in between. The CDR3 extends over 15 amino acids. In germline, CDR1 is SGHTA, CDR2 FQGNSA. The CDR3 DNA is TGTGCCAGCAGCTTAGTTAGGACTGCGGGCGAGACCCAGTACTTC. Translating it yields CASSLVRTAGETQYF.